Presented here are 10 T cell receptor beta chains from one specimen sequenced in a study of graft-versus-host responses after intestinal transplantation. This table comes from immunoSEQ multiplex PCR, and its TCRdb copy is limited to in-frame clones, with some not included. This sample has around 28,000 clones, with 75% to 90% found just once. Sequenced material: PBMCs, taken around 28 days after intestinal transplant. Every receptor here comes from a human patient who received an intestinal transplant, so some T cells may come from the graft donor.

The V call is TRBV5-1, the J call TRBJ2-1, with 15 bases matching TRBD2. This CDR3 has 16 residues. V gave up 0 bases and J gave up 7 bases; unmatched junction bases: 2. Germline V gene lookup returns CDR1 SGHRS and CDR2 YFSETQ. The CDR3 loop is CASSLAGTSGRNEQFF. In DNA form, the CDR3 reads TGCGCCAGCAGCTTGGCCGGGACTAGCGGGAGGAATGAGCAGTTCTTC. The whole variable domain, remainder taken from reference TRBV5-1 and TRBJ2-1, is KAGVTQTPRYLIKTRGQQVTLSCSPISGHRSVSWYQQTPGQGLQFLFEYFSETQRNKGNFPGRFSGRQFSNSRSEMNVSTLELGDSALYLCASSLAGTSGRNEQFFGPGTRLTVL.

This rearrangement joins TRBV5-1 to TRBJ2-5; D is unclear. This CDR3 region has 14 residues. CDR1 and CDR2 from the germline V gene are SGHRS and YFSETQ. V gave up 0 bases and J gave up 3 bases, with 9 bases separating them. The CDR3 region is CASSLEVAEETQYF. The DNA for the CDR3 is TGCGCCAGCAGCTTGGAAGTGGCTGAAGAGACCCAGTACTTC. Drawing the rest from reference TRBV5-1 and TRBJ2-5, the complete variable domain is KAGVTQTPRYLIKTRGQQVTLSCSPISGHRSVSWYQQTPGQGLQFLFEYFSETQRNKGNFPGRFSGRQFSNSRSEMNVSTLELGDSALYLCASSLEVAEETQYFGPGTRLLVL.

This chain joins TRBV28 and TRBJ2-2; tentative D call: TRBD1 (5 bases). The CDR3 is 14 residues long. Germline CDR1 MDHEN, CDR2 SYDVKM. V was cut by 10 bases and J by 2 bases, with 14 bases left in between. This CDR3 is CATPQTDNTGELFF. In DNA form, the CDR3 reads TGTGCCACCCCTCAGACAGATAACACCGGGGAGCTGTTTTTT.

The V and J genes are TRBV10-2 and TRBJ2-1; 10 bases are shared with TRBD2. The CDR3 sequence is 13 residues long. With 7 bases clipped from V and 10 bases from J, the junction kept 7 bases outside the gene matches. Germline CDR1 WSHSY, CDR2 SAAADI. CDR3 residues: CASISGGAGEQFF. CDR3 nucleotides: TGCGCCAGCATCAGCGGGGGGGCTGGGGAGCAGTTCTTC.

This chain links TRBV21-1 with TRBJ2-2; the D call TRBD1 from the table was never checked on the DNA. TRBV21-1 is a recognized pseudogene. The CDR3 spans 15 residues. CDR3 coding DNA: TGTGCCAGCAGCTACCGGACAAATCTCACCGGGGAGCTGTTTTTT. It yields the protein CASSYRTNLTGELFF.

The chain links TRBV19 to TRBJ2-5; 9 bases line up with TRBD2. The V gene end was trimmed by 3 bases and the J gene end by 2 bases; junction bases not matched to a gene: 4. Looked up from germline, CDR1 is LNHDA and CDR2 is SQIVND (reference sequence). This CDR3 region has 15 residues. CDR3 region: CASSIQRGVQETQYF. The CDR3, as DNA: TGTGCCAGTAGTATTCAGCGGGGGGTACAAGAGACCCAGTACTTC.

The rearrangement uses TRBV5-1 and TRBJ2-7; no firm D call. Germline V gene sequence: CDR1 SGHRS, CDR2 YFSETQ. CDR3 length: 18 residues. The V and J ends lost 0 bases and 5 bases respectively, with 24 bases between them. The CDR3 sequence: CASSLGPVNPWVRDEQYF. The CDR3 DNA sequence: TGCGCCAGCAGCTTGGGGCCCGTAAACCCCTGGGTACGAGACGAGCAGTACTTC.

In its sample, this clone was seen a few times. J is TRBJ1-2 and V is TRBV12-5; 9 bases align to TRBD1. V lost 0 bases to trimming and J lost 6 bases; unmatched junction nucleotides: 8. The CDR3 is made up of 16 amino acids. Germline CDR1 is LGHNT and CDR2 is FRNRAP. The CDR3 DNA reads as TGTGCTAGTGGTTTGGTCCTTGGGACAGGGTCTAATGGCTACACCTTC. It encodes CASGLVLGTGSNGYTF.

This clone has just one count. The chain recombines TRBV29-1 with TRBJ1-1, with TRBD1 matching 9 bases. The CDR3 has 13 residues. Unmatched junction bases numbered 8, after V lost 4 bases and J lost 8 bases. The germline V gene has CDR1 SQVTM and CDR2 ANQGSEA. DNA for the CDR3: TGCAGCGTTGCCATGCTGGACAGGGGCGAAGCTTTCTTT. Translating gives CSVAMLDRGEAFF.

This clone was counted once. The rearrangement uses TRBV29-1 and TRBJ2-7; perhaps TRBD1 as D (6 bases). In germline, CDR1 is SQVTM, CDR2 ANQGSEA. The CDR3 is 13 amino acids. The V gene lost 4 bases and the J gene lost 5 bases, with 15 bases spanning the gap. CDR3 loop: CSVAGDVMDEQYF. DNA for the CDR3: TGCAGCGTTGCAGGGGATGTGATGGACGAGCAGTACTTC.